A single sample gave rise to the 2 T cell receptor beta chains below, sequenced in a study of shared clonotypes between healthy human individuals. This table comes from immunoSEQ multiplex PCR, and its TCRdb copy is limited to in-frame clones, with some not included. The repertoire holds approximately 1.5 million clones, with 98% to 99% as singletons. Input material: naive CD4+ T cells sorted from blood. Subset of the sample: CD45RA+ positively selected. Receptors were obtained from a young man in good health.

V gene TRBV6-5 combines with J gene TRBJ2-7; maybe TRBD1 (7 bases). CDR1 MNHEY and CDR2 SVGAGI come from the germline V gene. With 7 bases removed from V and 5 bases from J, the gap between germline ends came to 15 bases. The CDR3 consists of 13 residues. CDR3 amino acids: CASKAAGGHEQYF. The CDR3, as DNA: TGTGCCAGCAAGGCGGCAGGGGGGCACGAGCAGTACTTC.

This rearrangement joins TRBV19 to TRBJ2-2; the D gene is possibly TRBD2 (8 bases). The CDR3 is 20 residues long. Germline V gene lookup returns CDR1 LNHDA and CDR2 SQIVND (reference sequence). The V end was cut by 5 bases, the J end by 5 bases, with 30 bases between. CDR3 sequence (DNA): TGTGCCAGTAGTCGGATTTGGACAGGATTAGCGGGACTGGGAACCGGGGAGCTGTTTTTT. Its translation is CASSRIWTGLAGLGTGELFF.